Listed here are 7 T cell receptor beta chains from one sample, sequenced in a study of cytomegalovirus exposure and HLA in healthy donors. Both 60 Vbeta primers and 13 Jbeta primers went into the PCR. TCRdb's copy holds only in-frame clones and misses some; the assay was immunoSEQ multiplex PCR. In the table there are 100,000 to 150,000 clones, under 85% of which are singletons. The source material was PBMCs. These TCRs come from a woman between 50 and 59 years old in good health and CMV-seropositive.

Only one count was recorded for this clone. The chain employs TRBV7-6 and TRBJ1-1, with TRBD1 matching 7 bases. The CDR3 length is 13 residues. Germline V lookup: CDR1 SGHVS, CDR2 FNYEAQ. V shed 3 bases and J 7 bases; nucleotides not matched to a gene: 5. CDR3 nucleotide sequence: TGTGCCAGCAGCTTGACAGGGAGTGGTGAAGCTTTCTTT. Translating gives CASSLTGSGEAFF.

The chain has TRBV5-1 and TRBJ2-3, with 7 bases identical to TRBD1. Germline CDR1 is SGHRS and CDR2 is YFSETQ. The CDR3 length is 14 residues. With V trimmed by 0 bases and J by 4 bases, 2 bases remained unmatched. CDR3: CASSLEGAADTQYF. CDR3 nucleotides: TGCGCCAGCAGCTTGGAGGGGGCCGCAGATACGCAGTATTTT. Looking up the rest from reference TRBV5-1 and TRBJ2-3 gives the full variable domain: KAGVTQTPRYLIKTRGQQVTLSCSPISGHRSVSWYQQTPGQGLQFLFEYFSETQRNKGNFPGRFSGRQFSNSRSEMNVSTLELGDSALYLCASSLEGAADTQYFGPGTRLTVL.

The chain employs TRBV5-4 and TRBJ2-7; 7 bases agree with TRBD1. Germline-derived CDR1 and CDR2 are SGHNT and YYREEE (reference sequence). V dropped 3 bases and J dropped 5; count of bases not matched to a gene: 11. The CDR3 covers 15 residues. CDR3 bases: TGTGCCAGCAGCTCTGAATACAGGGGTATCCACGAGCAGTACTTC. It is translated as CASSSEYRGIHEQYF.

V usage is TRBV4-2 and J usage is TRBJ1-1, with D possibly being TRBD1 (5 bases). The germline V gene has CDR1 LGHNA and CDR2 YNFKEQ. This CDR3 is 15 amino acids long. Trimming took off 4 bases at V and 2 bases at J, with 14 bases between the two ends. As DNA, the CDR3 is TGTGCCAGCAGCCGTCGGACAATGGAAAACACTGAAGCTTTCTTT. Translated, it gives CASSRRTMENTEAFF.

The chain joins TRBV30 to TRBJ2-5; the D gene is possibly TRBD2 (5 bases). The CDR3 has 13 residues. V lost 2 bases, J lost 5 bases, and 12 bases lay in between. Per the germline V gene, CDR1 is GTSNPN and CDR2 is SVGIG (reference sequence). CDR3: CAWSKMRGETQYF. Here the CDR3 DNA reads TGTGCCTGGAGTAAGATGCGCGGGGAGACCCAGTACTTC.

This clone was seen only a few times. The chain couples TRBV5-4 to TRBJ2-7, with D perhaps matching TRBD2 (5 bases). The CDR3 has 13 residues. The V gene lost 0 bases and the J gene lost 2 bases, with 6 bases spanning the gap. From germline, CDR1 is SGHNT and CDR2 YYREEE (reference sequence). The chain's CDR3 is CASSLAGTYEQYF. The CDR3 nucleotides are TGTGCCAGCAGCTTGGCGGGGACCTACGAGCAGTACTTC.

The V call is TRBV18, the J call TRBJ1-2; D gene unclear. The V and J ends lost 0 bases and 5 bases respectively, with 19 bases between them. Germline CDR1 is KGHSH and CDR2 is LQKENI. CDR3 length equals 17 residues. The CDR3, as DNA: TGTGCCAGCTCACCACCGAATGAAGGCCAGAGAGGGTATGGCTACACCTTC. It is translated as CASSPPNEGQRGYGYTF.